What follows are 13 T cell receptor beta chains derived from one specimen sequenced in a study of CD8+ T cells in alopecia areata. In each case, RNA was isolated and then reverse transcribed into cDNA as the sequencing template. Libraries were prepared by immunoSEQ multiplex PCR; TCRdb keeps only in-frame clonotypes and omits some of them. The sample contains 150,000 or so clones, around 64% of which appear only once. The specimen was CD8+ T cells sorted from blood, collected at week 0. The receptors originated from a human donor with alopecia areata.

The chain has TRBV10-3 and TRBJ2-1; 13 positions agree with TRBD2. Germline V lookup: CDR1 ENHRY, CDR2 SYGVKD. CDR3 length: 15 residues. V dropped 7 bases and J dropped 6; count of bases not matched to a gene: 6. This CDR3 is CAIKPLAGGVNEQFF. CDR3 bases: TGTGCCATCAAACCACTAGCGGGGGGGGTCAATGAGCAGTTCTTC.

This clone appeared once. This sequence joins TRBV5-1 and TRBJ2-5; 9 bases align to TRBD1. The CDR3 contains 14 residues. The germline gives CDR1 SGHRS, CDR2 YFSETQ. V gave up 4 bases and J gave up 6 bases; unmatched junction bases: 7. CDR3 bases: TGCGCCAGCAGCCCGCGGACAGGGGTGAAGACCCAGTACTTC. Its translation: CASSPRTGVKTQYF.

The rearrangement uses TRBV11-3 and TRBJ2-3; no reliable D call. CDR3 length: 13 amino acids. Between the trimmed V and J ends, which lost 4 bases and 4 bases, there was a span of 9 bases. Germline V CDR1 and CDR2: SGHNT, YENEEA. CDR3 in amino acids: CASSYVGADTQYF. In DNA form, the CDR3 reads TGTGCCAGCAGCTATGTGGGTGCAGATACGCAGTATTTT. The whole variable domain, filled in from reference TRBV11-3 and TRBJ2-3, reads EAGVVQSPRYKIIEKKQPVAFWCNPISGHNTLYWYLQNLGQGPELLIRYENEEAVDDSQLPKDRFSAERLKGVDSTLKIQPAELGDSAVYLCASSYVGADTQYFGPGTRLTVL.

This clone was found a few times. At the DNA level, this CDR3 is encoded by other sequences in the same sample as well. This chain links TRBV27 with TRBJ1-6; D is undetermined. CDR1 and CDR2 (germline): MNHEY, SMNVEV (reference sequence). V was trimmed by 1 base and J by 9 bases, leaving 4 bases between them. The CDR3 sequence is 12 residues long. CDR3 coding DNA: TGTGCCAGCAGTTTATTAGGTTCACCCCTCCACTTT. Its translation: CASSLLGSPLHF.

V and J are TRBV29-1 and TRBJ2-6; weak D call: TRBD1 (5 bases). CDR1 and CDR2 (germline): SQVTM, ANQGSEA. CDR3 length: 12 amino acids. The V and J ends lost 6 bases and 12 bases respectively, with 15 bases between them. The CDR3 coding sequence is TGCAGCGTCCTGACAGCCTACCCCGTCCTGACTTTC. Translating gives CSVLTAYPVLTF.

This clone was observed once. The chain carries TRBV5-1 and TRBJ2-7; no firm D call. V shed 0 bases and J shed 0 bases, with 13 bases lying between them. This CDR3 contains 16 residues. CDR1 and CDR2 from the germline V gene are SGHRS and YFSETQ. DNA of the CDR3: TGCGCCAGCAGCTTGGAGCCAGCAAGTAACTCCTACGAGCAGTACTTC. Translating it yields CASSLEPASNSYEQYF.

The chain carries TRBV4-2 and TRBJ1-1; the match to TRBD1 covers 9 bases. There are 13 residues in the CDR3. V lost 4 bases to trimming and J lost 4 bases; unmatched junction nucleotides: 1. Germline V gene lookup returns CDR1 LGHNA and CDR2 YNFKEQ. The CDR3 spells CASSRTGVTEAFF. CDR3 in DNA: TGTGCCAGCAGCCGGACAGGGGTCACTGAAGCTTTCTTT.

In DNA form, the CDR3 reads TGTGCCAGCAGCTCAGACAATCAGCCCCAGCATTTT. Translated, it gives CASSSDNQPQHF. The rearrangement joins TRBV4-2 to TRBJ1-5; D not resolved. Germline lookup yields CDR1 LGHNA and CDR2 YNFKEQ. The CDR3 extends over 12 amino acids. Trimming left V 5 bases short and J 3 bases short, with 5 bases between.

The rearrangement links TRBV9 to TRBJ2-5; D is ambiguous. With 0 bases removed from V and 1 base from J, the gap between germline ends came to 7 bases. This CDR3 is built from 14 residues. CDR1 is SGDLS and CDR2 is YYNGEE in the germline V gene. The CDR3 sequence is CASSVGISQETQYF. The CDR3 nucleotides are TGTGCCAGCAGCGTAGGTATTAGCCAAGAGACCCAGTACTTC.

The genes are TRBV10-3 and TRBJ2-3; D is perhaps TRBD2 (7 bases). The CDR3 extends over 13 amino acids. Germline lookup yields CDR1 ENHRY and CDR2 SYGVKD. Deletions cut 7 bases from V and 6 bases from J, with 14 bases between. CDR3 sequence: CAITSGGADTQYF. For the CDR3, the DNA is TGTGCCATCACCTCTGGGGGGGCGGATACGCAGTATTTT.

The CDR3 nucleotides read TGCAGCGTTGAGGGGGCCGGCGGGGATACCTACGAGCAGTACTTC. It specifies CSVEGAGGDTYEQYF. The chain uses TRBV29-1 and TRBJ2-7; possibly TRBD1 or TRBD2 for D (6 bases each). Germline CDR1 reads SQVTM; CDR2 reads ANQGSEA. V lost 3 bases, J lost 2 bases, and 17 bases lay in between. The CDR3 is made up of 15 amino acids.

This clone was counted only a few times. This chain uses TRBV7-9 with TRBJ2-1; 8 bases line up with TRBD1. The length of the CDR3 is 14 residues. Per the germline V gene, CDR1 is SEHNR and CDR2 is FQNEAQ (reference sequence). V lost 4 bases, J lost 4 bases, and 3 bases stayed unmatched. The CDR3 here is CASSSDRGYNEQFF. The CDR3 DNA is TGTGCCAGCAGCTCAGACAGGGGATACAATGAGCAGTTCTTC.

The sample holds one count of this clone. The chain joins TRBV25-1 to TRBJ2-3; 8 nucleotides match TRBD2. The CDR3 consists of 16 residues. Germline assignment: CDR1 MGHDK and CDR2 SYGVNS. The junction had 7 bases not matched to a gene; V was cut back by 1 base and J by 4 bases. The CDR3: CASSELVRRGADTQYF. The CDR3 DNA reads TGTGCCAGCAGTGAATTAGTACGGCGGGGGGCAGATACGCAGTATTTT.